Listed below are T cell receptor beta chains from one sample, sequenced in a study of human T cells and chemical hapten exposure. A single record per CDR3 protein comes from TCRdb applying MiXCR to the RACE reads. The sample gives 95,000 or so distinct CDR3 sequences, about 10% of which show up once; around 3% is in the top ten. Sequences were derived from whole blood, sampled in connection with sensitization to the hapten diphenylcyclopropenone (DPC). The receptors were gathered from a woman aged 40 to 50 with alopecia areata. Some clones in this sample may be carry-over from other donors' samples. Both conserved end residues are part of each CDR3. D genes are given only for firm matches. Some rows have no size entry. The others give once, few or many, or a class for an expanded clone.

>.|TRBJ1-3|TRBV20-1|.
TGCAGTGCTAGAGATGGGGGAAGCTCTGAAAACACCATATATTTT
CSARDGGSSENTIYF
>.|TRBJ1-5|TRBV6-6|.
TGTGCCAGCAGTTCCCCGGGGGACTCTTGGCAGCCCCAGCATTTT
CASSSPGDSWQPQHF
>few|TRBJ1-2|TRBV18|.
TGTGCCAGCTCACCAGGAACAGGGAATGGCTACACCTTC
CASSPGTGNGYTF
>many|TRBJ2-1|TRBV7-2|.
TGTGCCAGCAGCTTAGAAAACAATGAGCAGTTCTTC
CASSLENNEQFF
>few|TRBJ2-7|TRBV4-3|.
TGCGCCAGCAGCCACACGGGGGTGAACGAGCAGTACTTC
CASSHTGVNEQYF
>few|TRBJ1-4|TRBV6-4|.
TGTGCCAGCAGCAGGACAGCCGAAGGGGAAAAACTGTTTTTT
CASSRTAEGEKLFF
>few|TRBJ1-4|TRBV20-1|.
TGCAGTGCTACCGGGGCTAATGAAAAACTGTTTTTT
CSATGANEKLFF
>few|TRBJ2-5|TRBV6-6|.
TGTGCCACTTGGGATGCGGAGGCCCAGTACTTC
CATWDAEAQYF
>many|TRBJ2-3|TRBV6-5|.
TGTGCCAGCAGCTCCACAGGGTCCCCCACAGATACGCAGTATTTT
CASSSTGSPTDTQYF
>many|TRBJ2-2|TRBV27|.
TGTGCCAGCAGTCTATGGACTCAATCCCTACCGCCCGGGGAGCTGTTTTTT
CASSLWTQSLPPGELFF
>many|TRBJ2-3|TRBV11-3|.
TGTGCCAGCAGCTCCCGAAAGACCTTGGGTACAGATACGCAGTATTTT
CASSSRKTLGTDTQYF
>many|TRBJ1-2|TRBV20-1|.
TGCAGTGCTAGCATGGGGGTTTCCGGAAACTATGGCTACACCTTC
CSASMGVSGNYGYTF
>many|TRBJ1-6|TRBV7-9|.
TGTGCCAGCAGGGAGGGGAATTCACCCCTCCACTTT
CASREGNSPLHF
>few|TRBJ2-7|TRBV5-1|TRBD2
TGCGCCAGCAGCTTGGGACTAGCGGTCTACGAGCAGTACTTC
CASSLGLAVYEQYF
>many|TRBJ2-1|TRBV6-1|.
TGTGCCAGCAGTGAGGGGTTGGGGTACAATGAGCAGTTCTTC
CASSEGLGYNEQFF
>many|TRBJ2-7|TRBV3-1|TRBD2
TGTGCCAGCAGCCAAGCCTGGCGGGAGTACGGTTACGAGCAGTACTTC
CASSQAWREYGYEQYF
>many|TRBJ2-7|TRBV27|TRBD1
TGTGCCAGCAGTTTCGACAGGGGGCAGGTGAACGAGCAGTACTTC
CASSFDRGQVNEQYF
>.|TRBJ2-7|TRBV29-1|.
TGCAGCGTTGGACAGAGTTACGAGCAGTACTTC
CSVGQSYEQYF
>.|TRBJ2-1|TRBV19|.
TGTGCCAGTAGTATGGACTGGTACAATGAGCAGTTCTTC
CASSMDWYNEQFF
>many|TRBJ1-1|TRBV4-3|.
TGCGCCAGCAGCCAAGAGGGGGCAATAACTGAAGCTTTCTTT
CASSQEGAITEAFF
>.|TRBJ1-6|TRBV28|.
TGTGCCAGCAGCGACAGCCTGGGACATAATTCACCCCTCCACTTT
CASSDSLGHNSPLHF
>few|TRBJ2-7|TRBV5-5|TRBD1
TGTGCCAGCAGCAAAATCCCCAGAGCAGGGGGCTCCTACGAGCAGTACTTC
CASSKIPRAGGSYEQYF
>many|TRBJ1-6|TRBV6-5|TRBD1
TGTGCCAGCAGTTGGGACAGGGCAGGACGGTCACCCCTCCACTTT
CASSWDRAGRSPLHF
>.|TRBJ2-1|TRBV12-5|TRBD2
TGTGCTAGTGGTCGGGCGCAAAGCGGGAGGAATGAGCAGTTCTTC
CASGRAQSGRNEQFF
>.|TRBJ2-7|TRBV6-2/TRBV6-3|.
TGTGCCAGCAGTTACTCGTTCTTCGGGGGACCCTACGAGCAGTACTTC
CASSYSFFGGPYEQYF
>few|TRBJ2-1|TRBV7-2|TRBD2
TGTGCCAGCAGCCCGACTAGCGGGAGGCGAGATGAGCAGTTCTTC
CASSPTSGRRDEQFF
>.|TRBJ1-1|TRBV6-1|.
TGTGCCAGCACTATGAACACTGAAGCTTTCTTT
CASTMNTEAFF
>many|TRBJ2-2|TRBV7-2|TRBD1
TGTGCCAGCAGTCCAAAGGGGAACGGCAGGGGGCAATCCGGGGAGCTGTTTTTT
CASSPKGNGRGQSGELFF
>many|TRBJ2-3|TRBV7-9|.
TGTGCCAGCAGCCCCGGAGGGTCCAGGGGCTACACAGATACGCAGTATTTT
CASSPGGSRGYTDTQYF
>many|TRBJ1-1|TRBV7-9|.
TGTGCCAGCTCGCAACAGGGCGTGAACACTGAAGCTTTCTTT
CASSQQGVNTEAFF
>.|TRBJ1-1|TRBV28|TRBD1
TGTGCCAGCAGAAGTCCTTCCGACAGGGCCACTGAAGCTTTCTTT
CASRSPSDRATEAFF
>many|TRBJ2-2|TRBV9|TRBD2
TGTGCCAGCAGCGTAGGGGCTAGCGGATACGCGAACACCGGGGAGCTGTTTTTT
CASSVGASGYANTGELFF
>few|TRBJ1-4|TRBV12-3/TRBV12-4|.
TGTGCCAGCAGGCCCCAGGTTATCGGACTTAGTGAAAAACTGTTTTTT
CASRPQVIGLSEKLFF
>many|TRBJ2-3|TRBV4-3|.
TGCGCCAGCAGCCAGGGCAGTAGCACAGATACGCAGTATTTT
CASSQGSSTDTQYF
>many|TRBJ1-5|TRBV3-1|.
TGTGCCAGCAGCCAAATGGTGGGGGGGGATCAGCCCCAGCATTTT
CASSQMVGGDQPQHF
>.|TRBJ2-7|TRBV5-1|.
TGCGCCAGCAGCTTGGGCGGGTTTAGCTCCTACGAGCAGTACTTC
CASSLGGFSSYEQYF
>few|TRBJ2-1|TRBV3-1|.
TGTGCCAGCAGCACGAGGGGCGCCGATGAGCAGTTCTTC
CASSTRGADEQFF
>.|TRBJ1-2|TRBV6-1|.
TGTGCCAGCAGTGAAGTGATCAGGGTCCCGGGCTACACCTTC
CASSEVIRVPGYTF
>few|TRBJ2-1|TRBV6-2/TRBV6-3|.
TGTGCCAGCAGTTACTCGAAGAGCAGGCCGAGCTCCTACAATGAGCAGTTCTTC
CASSYSKSRPSSYNEQFF
>many|TRBJ1-1|TRBV6-1|.
TGTGCCAGCGTCCGAACAGCTGTTTTGAACACTGAAGCTTTCTTT
CASVRTAVLNTEAFF
>few|TRBJ2-2|TRBV6-2/TRBV6-3|TRBD2
TGTGCCAGCAGTTACACCGCGAGCGGGGGGTCCACCGGGGAGCTGTTTTTT
CASSYTASGGSTGELFF
>.|TRBJ2-2|TRBV24-1|.
TGTGCCACCAGTGATTATGCAGGCACGAACACCGGGGAGCTGTTTTTT
CATSDYAGTNTGELFF
>many|TRBJ1-1|TRBV7-6|.
TGTGCCAGCAGCTTAGACAGGCCACCGAACACTGAAGCTTTCTTT
CASSLDRPPNTEAFF
>many|TRBJ1-1|TRBV2|TRBD1
TGTGCCAGCAGTCCCCAGGGGGGAGGCACTGAAGCTTTCTTT
CASSPQGGGTEAFF
>many|TRBJ1-5|TRBV24-1|.
TGTGCCACCAGTGCGGGGGGGAATCAGCCCCAGCATTTT
CATSAGGNQPQHF
>few|TRBJ1-5|TRBV7-2|.
TGTGCCAGCAGCTTTAAGTACGAGGGGCCCCAGCATTTT
CASSFKYEGPQHF
>.|TRBJ2-3|TRBV29-1|TRBD2
TGCAGCGTGATATTACTAGCGGAGTACACAGATACGCAGTATTTT
CSVILLAEYTDTQYF
>.|TRBJ2-3|TRBV29-1|TRBD2
TGCAGCGTGAATATAGCTAGTAGGACTAGCGGGAGCTGGGCTGGGGGAGATACGCAGTATTTT
CSVNIASRTSGSWAGGDTQYF
>.|TRBJ2-7|TRBV3-1|.
TGTGCCAGCAGCCAAGATTCTCGCGGAGGGGCCGAGCAGTACTTC
CASSQDSRGGAEQYF
>many|TRBJ1-1|TRBV7-2|.
TGTGCCAGCAGCCCAAGTGGGTTCTCCGAGGCTTTCTTT
CASSPSGFSEAFF